At least ten counts were recorded for the clone carrying this TCR beta chain. The record originates from a study of low-dose radiotherapy and immunotherapy resistance in tumors. Whole-study context: The 200 mg/m2 dose of intravenous cyclophosphamide was given every two weeks, one day before radiation and immunotherapy.

The time point: after trial treatment. This sample's treatment: LDRT plus nivolumab, ipilimumab, low-dose cyclophosphamide and aspirin (RACIN trial). Patients with advanced, tumor-infiltrating lymphocyte-negative solid tumors were eligible. First-strand cDNA relied on TRAV- and TRBV-specific primers spanning alpha and beta chains. A roughly 22-cycle PCR with a constant-region primer and V-primer adapter amplified TCRs. It was by in vitro transcription that isolated mRNA was amplified. TCRdb re-analysed the reads in MiXCR, keeping a single row per CDR3 protein. The sample has about 97,000 distinct CDR3 sequences, less than 25% seen once; the top ten hold 4.1%. The V gene's germline CDR1 is SQVTM and CDR2 ANQGSEA. The CDR3 consists of 13 residues. V was trimmed by 0 bases and J by 1 base, leaving 6 bases between them.

The sample consisted of PBMCs, taken after low-dose radiotherapy plus immunotherapy. The sequence was obtained from a male donor with prostate cancer. The V call is TRBV29-1, the J call TRBJ1-2; D is ambiguous. The CDR3 here is CSVEDRSNYGYTF. The CDR3 nucleotides are TGCAGCGTTGAAGACAGGAGTAACTATGGCTACACCTTC. Filled out from reference TRBV29-1 and TRBJ1-2, the complete variable domain reads SAVISQKPSRDICQRGTSLTIQCQVDSQVTMMFWYRQQPGQSLTLIATANQGSEATYESGFVIDKFPISRPNLTFSTLTVSNMSPEDSSIYLCSVEDRSNYGYTFGSGTRLTVV.